This passage covers 15 T cell receptor beta chains from one sample sequenced in a study of blood T cells in healthy people across ages. A second PCR of roughly 6 to 12 cycles used a sample-barcoded 5' primer and a J-beta primer mix. TCRdb re-called the 5' RACE reads with MiXCR, one entry per CDR3 protein. There are approximately 770,000 distinct CDR3 sequences in the sample; about 62% occur only once, and about 20% lies in the top ten. The material sequenced was blood. The receptors originated from a man aged 25-45 years in good health.

The genes are TRBV27 and TRBJ1-2; D may be TRBD1 (5 bases). Germline CDR1 reads MNHEY; CDR2 reads SMNVEV (reference sequence). The CDR3 contains 15 residues. Trimming cost V 6 bases and J 5 bases, with 19 bases left between them. Here the CDR3 DNA reads TGTGCCAGCAGCAACGGAGGGGCCGCTTGGTATGGCTACACCTTC. Amino acid sequence: CASSNGGAAWYGYTF.

The rearrangement joins TRBV25-1 to TRBJ1-2; D not certain. This CDR3 has 12 amino acids. Between the trimmed V and J ends, which lost 11 bases and 2 bases, there was a span of 12 bases. Germline values: CDR1 MGHDK, CDR2 SYGVNS. Written as DNA, the CDR3 is TGTGCCTGCCGACGGGAAAACTATGGCTACACCTTC. As protein: CACRRENYGYTF.

This clonotype was seen only once. The chain joins TRBV29-1 to TRBJ2-2, with D unclear. V was trimmed by 3 bases and J by 1 base, leaving 6 bases between them. This CDR3 is 13 amino acids long. Germline lookup yields CDR1 SQVTM and CDR2 ANQGSEA. The CDR3 spells CSVDPGNTGELFF. The CDR3 nucleotides read TGCAGCGTTGACCCCGGGAACACCGGGGAGCTGTTTTTT.

This clonotype was picked up a small number of times. The chain links TRBV11-2 to TRBJ2-1; 9 bases map to TRBD1. Germline V gene lookup returns CDR1 SGHAT and CDR2 FQNNGV. This CDR3 has 16 residues. V gave up 5 bases and J gave up 8 bases; unmatched junction bases: 13. The CDR3 sequence: CASSHDLGTGYDEQFF. CDR3 coding DNA: TGTGCCAGCAGCCACGATCTCGGGACAGGGTATGATGAGCAGTTCTTC.

The chain's CDR3 is CSVGQQGTGYEQYF. The CDR3 DNA reads as TGCAGCGTTGGGCAACAGGGAACTGGTTACGAGCAGTACTTC. The J gene is TRBJ2-7, the V gene TRBV29-1, with D possibly matching TRBD1 (6 bases). Germline values: CDR1 SQVTM, CDR2 ANQGSEA. The V end lost 4 bases, the J end lost 4 bases, and 17 bases lay between the germline ends. The CDR3 covers 14 residues.

This clonotype has just a few counts. The chain has TRBV25-1 and TRBJ1-4; D remains ambiguous. Per germline, CDR1 MGHDK and CDR2 SYGVNS. Trimming left V 5 bases short and J 4 bases short, with 20 bases between. The CDR3 consists of 17 residues. CDR3 sequence reads: CASSTSSPWRFNEKLFF. The CDR3 coding sequence is TGTGCCAGCAGTACCTCATCACCCTGGCGATTTAATGAAAAACTGTTTTTT.

This clonotype was seen a few times. The chain employs TRBV11-3 and TRBJ2-3; D remains unclear. Trimming stripped 3 bases from V and 2 bases from J, with 9 bases between. The CDR3 consists of 14 residues. Germline values: CDR1 SGHNT, CDR2 YENEEA. The CDR3, as DNA: TGTGCCAGCAGCTTGGCAGCAGACACAGATACGCAGTATTTT. Protein sequence: CASSLAADTDTQYF.

V and J are TRBV6-5 and TRBJ2-1; 8 nucleotides agree with TRBD1. The CDR3 extends over 15 amino acids. Germline V gene sequence: CDR1 MNHEY, CDR2 SVGAGI. V was clipped by 6 bases and J by 1 base; unmatched bases: 5. The CDR3 DNA sequence: TGTGCCAGCAGACAGGGACAGGTGTCCTACAATGAGCAGTTCTTC. Its translation is CASRQGQVSYNEQFF.

This clonotype was seen repeatedly, ten times or more. The rearrangement uses TRBV29-1 and TRBJ2-5; D is undetermined. Trimming cost V 7 bases and J 3 bases, with 6 bases left between them. This CDR3 has 10 residues. Germline V gene lookup returns CDR1 SQVTM and CDR2 ANQGSEA. The CDR3 DNA reads as TGCAGCGCGTTGAAAGAGACCCAGTACTTC. Its translation is CSALKETQYF.

The chain has TRBV4-2 and TRBJ1-5; 7 bases are shared with TRBD1. Germline lookup yields CDR1 LGHNA and CDR2 YNFKEQ. The trim removed 0 bases at V and 0 bases at J, leaving 11 bases unmatched. The CDR3 spans 19 residues. CDR3 nucleotides: TGTGCCAGCAGCCAAGATTCTTATAGGGGGCTACATAGCAATCAGCCCCAGCATTTT. It encodes CASSQDSYRGLHSNQPQHF.

The chain combines TRBV7-2 with TRBJ2-5, with D possibly TRBD1 on 6 matching bases. Germline values: CDR1 SGHTA, CDR2 FQGNSA. The CDR3 runs 14 residues. Deletions cut 1 base from V and 7 bases from J, with 13 bases between. In DNA form, the CDR3 reads TGTGCCAGCAGCTTAGATGGGGACACTCCGACCCAGTACTTC. It yields the protein CASSLDGDTPTQYF.

This chain links TRBV27 with TRBJ2-7; 7 bases agree with TRBD1. Looked up from germline, CDR1 is MNHEY and CDR2 is SMNVEV (reference sequence). This CDR3 comprises 13 residues. V was clipped by 9 bases and J by 7 bases; unmatched bases: 12. The CDR3 spells CASTDRYYNEQYF. In DNA form, the CDR3 reads TGTGCCAGTACGGACAGGTACTACAATGAGCAGTACTTC.

In its sample, this clonotype was seen a few times. The rearrangement links TRBV7-2 to TRBJ2-5; 10 nucleotides match TRBD2. CDR3 size: 15 residues. The V and J ends lost 3 bases and 5 bases, in that order; junction bases with no gene match: 6. Germline loops: CDR1 SGHTA, CDR2 FQGNSA. CDR3 sequence (DNA): TGTGCCAGCAGCTTCCTAGCGGGAGAGATGGAGACCCAGTACTTC. It yields the protein CASSFLAGEMETQYF.

The CDR3 loop reads CASSQEGGNTQYF. The CDR3 DNA reads TGTGCCAGCAGCCAAGAAGGAGGCAATACGCAGTATTTT. The chain carries TRBV3-1 and TRBJ2-3, with D perhaps TRBD2 (5 bases). Per germline, CDR1 LGHDT and CDR2 YNNKEL (reference sequence). Trimming removed 0 bases at V and 7 bases at J, with 8 bases between. The CDR3 runs 13 residues.

The rearrangement links TRBV15 to TRBJ2-2; D call uncertain. This CDR3 has 12 amino acids. The germline V and J ends were trimmed by 4 bases and 5 bases, with 5 bases remaining between them. CDR1 and CDR2 (germline): LNHNV, YYDKDF (reference sequence). In DNA, the CDR3 is TGTGCCACCAGCACGTTTACCGGGGAGCTGTTTTTT. This codes for CATSTFTGELFF.